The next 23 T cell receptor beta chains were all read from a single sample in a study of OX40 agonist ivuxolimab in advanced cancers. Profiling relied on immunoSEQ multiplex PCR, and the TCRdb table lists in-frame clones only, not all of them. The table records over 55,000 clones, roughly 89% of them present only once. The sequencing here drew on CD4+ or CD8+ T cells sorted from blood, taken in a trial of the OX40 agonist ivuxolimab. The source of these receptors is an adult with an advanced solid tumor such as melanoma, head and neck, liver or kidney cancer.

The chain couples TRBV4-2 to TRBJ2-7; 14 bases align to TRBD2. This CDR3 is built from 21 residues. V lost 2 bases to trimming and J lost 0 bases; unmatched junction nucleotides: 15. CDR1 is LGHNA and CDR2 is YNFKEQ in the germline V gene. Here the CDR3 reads CASSQTIPRTSGGLSSYEQYF. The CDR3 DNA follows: TGTGCCAGCAGCCAAACGATACCCAGGACTAGCGGGGGGCTCAGCTCCTACGAGCAGTACTTC.

This chain's CDR3 is CASSLGPVSGPISYEQYF. Written as DNA, the CDR3 is TGTGCCAGCAGCTTGGGACCGGTAAGCGGACCGATCTCCTACGAGCAGTACTTC. This chain joins TRBV5-4 and TRBJ2-7; the D gene is possibly TRBD2 (5 bases). The CDR3 runs 18 residues. Trimming took off 0 bases at V and 0 bases at J, with 19 bases between the two ends. From germline, CDR1 is SGHNT and CDR2 YYREEE (reference sequence).

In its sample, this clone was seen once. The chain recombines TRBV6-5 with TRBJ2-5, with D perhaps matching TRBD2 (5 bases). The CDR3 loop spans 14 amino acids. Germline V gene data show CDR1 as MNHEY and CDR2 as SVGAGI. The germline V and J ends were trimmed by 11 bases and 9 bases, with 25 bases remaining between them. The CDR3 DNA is TGTGCCTCCTCCCTTGCGGGTCCCGGGGTGGCCCAGTACTTC. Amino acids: CASSLAGPGVAQYF.

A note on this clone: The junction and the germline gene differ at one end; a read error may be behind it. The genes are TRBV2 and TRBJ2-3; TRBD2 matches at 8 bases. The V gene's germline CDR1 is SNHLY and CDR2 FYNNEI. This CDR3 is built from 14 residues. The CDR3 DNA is TGTGCCAGCAGCGAAGGACTAGCAACAGATACGCAGTATTTT. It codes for CASSEGLATDTQYF.

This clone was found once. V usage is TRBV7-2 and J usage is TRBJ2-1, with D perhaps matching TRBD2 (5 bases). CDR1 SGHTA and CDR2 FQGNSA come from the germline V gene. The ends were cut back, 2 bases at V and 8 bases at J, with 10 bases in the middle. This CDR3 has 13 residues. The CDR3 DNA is TGTGCCAGCAGCTTAATGTTGAGGGATGAGCAGTTCTTC. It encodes CASSLMLRDEQFF. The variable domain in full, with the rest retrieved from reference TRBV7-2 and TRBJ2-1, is GAGVSQSPSNKVTEKGKDVELRCDPISGHTALYWYRQSLGQGLEFLIYFQGNSAPDKSGLPSDRFSAERTGGSVSTLTIQRTQQEDSAVYLCASSLMLRDEQFFGPGTRLTVL.

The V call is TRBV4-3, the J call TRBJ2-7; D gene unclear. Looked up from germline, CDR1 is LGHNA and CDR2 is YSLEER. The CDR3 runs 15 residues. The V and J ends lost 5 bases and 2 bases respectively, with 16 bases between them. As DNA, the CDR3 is TGCGCCAGCAGCGCCCAGATAGGTGTGACCTACGAGCAGTACTTC. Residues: CASSAQIGVTYEQYF.

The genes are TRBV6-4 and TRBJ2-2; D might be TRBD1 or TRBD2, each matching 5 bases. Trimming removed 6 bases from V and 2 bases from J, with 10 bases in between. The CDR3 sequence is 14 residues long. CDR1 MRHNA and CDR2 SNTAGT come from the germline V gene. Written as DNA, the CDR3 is TGTGCCAGCAGGCAGGGACCTAACACCGGGGAGCTGTTTTTT. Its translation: CASRQGPNTGELFF.

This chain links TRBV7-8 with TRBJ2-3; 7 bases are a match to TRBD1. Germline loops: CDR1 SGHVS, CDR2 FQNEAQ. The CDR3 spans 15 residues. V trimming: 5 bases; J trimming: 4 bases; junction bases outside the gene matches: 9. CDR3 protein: CASSAQTGTADTQYF. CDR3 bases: TGTGCCAGCAGCGCACAAACCGGGACAGCAGATACGCAGTATTTT.

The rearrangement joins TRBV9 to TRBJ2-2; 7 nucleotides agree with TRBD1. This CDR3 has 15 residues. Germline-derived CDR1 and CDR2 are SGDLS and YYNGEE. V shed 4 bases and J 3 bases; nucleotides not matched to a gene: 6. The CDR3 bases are TGTGCCAGCAGCCGACAGGGTGGCGACACCGGGGAGCTGTTTTTT. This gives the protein CASSRQGGDTGELFF.

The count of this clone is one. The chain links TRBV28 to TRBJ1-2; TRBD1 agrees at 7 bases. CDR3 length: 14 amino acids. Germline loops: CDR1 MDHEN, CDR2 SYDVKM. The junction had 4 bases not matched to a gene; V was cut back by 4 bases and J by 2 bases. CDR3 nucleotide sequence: TGTGCCAGCAGTTCCCCACAGGGGAACTATGGCTACACCTTC. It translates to CASSSPQGNYGYTF.

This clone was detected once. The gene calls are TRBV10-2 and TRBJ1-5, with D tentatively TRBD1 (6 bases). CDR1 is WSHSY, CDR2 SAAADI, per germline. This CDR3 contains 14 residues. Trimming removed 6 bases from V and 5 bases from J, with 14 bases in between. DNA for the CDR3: TGCGCCAGCAGCGCCGACAGGAATTATCAGCCCCAGCATTTT. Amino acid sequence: CASSADRNYQPQHF.

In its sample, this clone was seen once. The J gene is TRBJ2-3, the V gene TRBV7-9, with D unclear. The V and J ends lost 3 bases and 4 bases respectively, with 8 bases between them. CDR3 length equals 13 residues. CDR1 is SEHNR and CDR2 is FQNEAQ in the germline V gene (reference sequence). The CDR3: CASSFEGPDTQYF. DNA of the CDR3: TGTGCCAGCAGCTTCGAAGGGCCAGATACGCAGTATTTT.

The CDR3 nucleotides read TGCGCCAGCAGCCGTTCCTCGACTAGCGGGCCTCAAGAGACCCAGTACTTC. Translation: CASSRSSTSGPQETQYF. V usage is TRBV5-1 and J usage is TRBJ2-5, with TRBD2 identical over 10 bases. The CDR3 sequence is 17 residues long. V shed 4 bases and J 2 bases; nucleotides not matched to a gene: 11. From germline, CDR1 is SGHRS and CDR2 YFSETQ. The complete variable domain, with remaining parts taken from reference TRBV5-1 and TRBJ2-5, reads KAGVTQTPRYLIKTRGQQVTLSCSPISGHRSVSWYQQTPGQGLQFLFEYFSETQRNKGNFPGRFSGRQFSNSRSEMNVSTLELGDSALYLCASSRSSTSGPQETQYFGPGTRLLVL.

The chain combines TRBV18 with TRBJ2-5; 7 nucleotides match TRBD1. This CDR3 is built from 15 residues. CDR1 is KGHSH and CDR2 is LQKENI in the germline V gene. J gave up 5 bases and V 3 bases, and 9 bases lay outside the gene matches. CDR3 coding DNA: TGTGCCAGCTCACCGGGACAGAAGTCCCGGGAGACCCAGTACTTC. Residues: CASSPGQKSRETQYF.

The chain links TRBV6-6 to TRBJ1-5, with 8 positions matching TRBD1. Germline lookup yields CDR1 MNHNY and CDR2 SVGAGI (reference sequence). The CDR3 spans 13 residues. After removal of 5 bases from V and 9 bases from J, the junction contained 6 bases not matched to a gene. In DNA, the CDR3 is TGTGCCAGCAGTGTTGACAGGGGAGGGCCCCAGCATTTT. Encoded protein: CASSVDRGGPQHF.

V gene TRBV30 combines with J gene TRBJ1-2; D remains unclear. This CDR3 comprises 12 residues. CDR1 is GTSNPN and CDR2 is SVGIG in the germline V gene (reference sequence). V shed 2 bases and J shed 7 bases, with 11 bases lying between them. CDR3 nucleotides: TGTGCCTGGAGTTTAGAAGGCCCTGGCTACACCTTC. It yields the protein CAWSLEGPGYTF. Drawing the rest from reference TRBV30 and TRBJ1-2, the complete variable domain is SQTIHQWPATLVQPVGSPLSLECTVEGTSNPNLYWYRQAAGRGLQLLFYSVGIGQISSEVPQNLSASRPQDRQFILSSKKLLLSDSGFYLCAWSLEGPGYTFGSGTRLTVV.

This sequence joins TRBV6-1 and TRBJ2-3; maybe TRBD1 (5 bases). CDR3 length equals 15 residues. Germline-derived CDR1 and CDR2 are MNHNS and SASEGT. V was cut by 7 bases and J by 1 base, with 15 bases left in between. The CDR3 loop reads CASTQQDIGTDTQYF. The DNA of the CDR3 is TGTGCCAGCACCCAACAGGACATCGGCACAGATACGCAGTATTTT.

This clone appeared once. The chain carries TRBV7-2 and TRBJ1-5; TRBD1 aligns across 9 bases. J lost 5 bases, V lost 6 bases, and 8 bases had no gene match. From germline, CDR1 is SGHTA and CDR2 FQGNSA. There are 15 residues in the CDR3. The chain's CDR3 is CASSFRQGGDQPQHF. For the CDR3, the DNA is TGTGCCAGCAGTTTCCGACAGGGGGGGGATCAGCCCCAGCATTTT.

The CDR3: CASSDRKGIGTNEKLFF. The CDR3 DNA sequence: TGTGCCAGCAGTGATAGGAAGGGAATCGGCACTAATGAAAAACTGTTTTTT. This chain links TRBV2 with TRBJ1-4, with unresolved D. From germline, CDR1 is SNHLY and CDR2 FYNNEI. Trimming removed 3 bases at V and 2 bases at J, with 16 bases between. The CDR3 extends over 17 amino acids.

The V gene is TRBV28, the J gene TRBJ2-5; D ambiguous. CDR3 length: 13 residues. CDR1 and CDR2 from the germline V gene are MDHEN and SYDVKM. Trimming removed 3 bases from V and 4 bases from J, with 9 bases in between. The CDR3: CASSLRQVETQYF. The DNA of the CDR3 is TGTGCCAGCAGTTTGAGGCAGGTAGAGACCCAGTACTTC. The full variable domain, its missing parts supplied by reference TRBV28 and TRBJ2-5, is DVKVTQSSRYLVKRTGEKVFLECVQDMDHENMFWYRQDPGLGLRLIYFSYDVKMKEKGDIPEGYSVSREKKERFSLILESASTNQTSMYLCASSLRQVETQYFGPGTRLLVL.

CDR3 loop: CASSLGTWAGELFF. The CDR3 DNA is TGTGCCAGCAGCTTAGGGACCTGGGCGGGGGAGCTGTTTTTT. The V gene is TRBV7-2, the J gene TRBJ2-2; D is ambiguous. V was pared by 1 base and J by 8 bases, with 11 bases between. Germline CDR1 and CDR2: SGHTA and FQGNSA. CDR3 length equals 14 residues.

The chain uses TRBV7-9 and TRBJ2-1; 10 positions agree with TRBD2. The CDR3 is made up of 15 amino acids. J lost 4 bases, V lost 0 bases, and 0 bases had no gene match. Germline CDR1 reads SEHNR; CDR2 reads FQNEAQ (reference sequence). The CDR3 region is CASSLASGGYNEQFF. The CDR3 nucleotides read TGTGCCAGCAGCTTAGCTAGCGGGGGGTACAATGAGCAGTTCTTC.

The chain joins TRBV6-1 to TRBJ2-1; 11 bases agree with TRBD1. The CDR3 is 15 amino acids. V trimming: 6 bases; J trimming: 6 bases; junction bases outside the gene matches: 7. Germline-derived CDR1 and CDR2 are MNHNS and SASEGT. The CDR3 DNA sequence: TGTGCCAGCAGCCGGGACAGGGGGAATTTCAATGAGCAGTTCTTC. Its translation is CASSRDRGNFNEQFF.